This T cell receptor (beta chain) was captured in a study of T-cell reconstitution after alpha-beta-depleted transplantation in children. This CDR3 is 14 amino acids long. The germline V gene has CDR1 WSHSY and CDR2 SAAADI. J gave up 1 base and V 6 bases, and 5 bases lay outside the gene matches. This sample's TCRbeta library carried unique molecular identifier barcodes. TCRdb passed the PCR reads through MiXCR, listing each CDR3 protein once. The repertoire has around 960,000 distinct CDR3 sequences, around 30% of them found once; the top ten carry under 30%. Study-level findings and limits: It was newly produced T cells that mostly accounted for T-cell counts and diversity one year after transplant. The origin of alpha-beta T cells about two months after transplant was reportedly several hundred expanded graft clones. There were some patients whose high TCRbeta diversity at day 60 came from surviving recipient T cells and thymic progenitors.

A note on this clonotype: The antigen is unknown.

The clonotype was recovered from a boy younger than two who had a stem cell transplant for SCID, so the T cells may come from the graft donor. V is TRBV10-2 and J is TRBJ1-1; 7 bases are shared with TRBD1. Source: PBMCs, mostly from graft donor cells, taken 360 days after TCRalphabeta/CD19-depleted stem cell transplant. CDR3 nucleotide sequence: TGCGCCAGCAGGGGCAGGGGGAAGAACACTGAAGCTTTCTTT. The encoded protein is CASRGRGKNTEAFF.